Listed here is a single TCR beta chain. This sample stems from a study of blood T cell repertoires in COVID-19. Study as a whole: The analysed material was cDNA or gDNA that came from T cells, B-cell-depleted T cells, or PBMCs.

Sequencing used immunoSEQ multiplex PCR; TCRdb keeps in-frame clones, though not all of them. The sample contains a few hundred thousand clones, 80% to 85% of which appear only once. V lost 4 bases, J lost 0 bases, and 7 bases stayed unmatched. Germline CDR1 SGDLS, CDR2 YYNGEE. CDR3 length: 16 amino acids. The source material was peripheral blood. The receptor comes from a person aged 65 to 79 with COVID-19, enrolled during active disease. J is TRBJ2-1 and V is TRBV9, with 7 bases matching TRBD2. CDR3 residues: CASSPLPGGSYNEQFF. As DNA, the CDR3 is TGTGCCAGCAGCCCCCTCCCGGGGGGCTCCTACAATGAGCAGTTCTTC.